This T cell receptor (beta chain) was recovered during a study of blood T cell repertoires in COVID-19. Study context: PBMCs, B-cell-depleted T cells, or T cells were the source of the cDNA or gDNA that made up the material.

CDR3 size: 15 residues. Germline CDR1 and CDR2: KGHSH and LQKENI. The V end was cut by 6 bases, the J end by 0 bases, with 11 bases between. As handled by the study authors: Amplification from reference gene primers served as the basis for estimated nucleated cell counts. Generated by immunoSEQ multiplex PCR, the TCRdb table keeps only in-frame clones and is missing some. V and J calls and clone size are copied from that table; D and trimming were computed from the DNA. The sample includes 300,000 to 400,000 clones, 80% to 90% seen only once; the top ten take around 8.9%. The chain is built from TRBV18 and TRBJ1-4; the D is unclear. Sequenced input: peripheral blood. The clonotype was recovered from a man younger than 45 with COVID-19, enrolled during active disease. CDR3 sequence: CASSSQQATNEKLFF. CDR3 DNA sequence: TGTGCCAGCTCGTCCCAACAAGCAACTAATGAAAAACTGTTTTTT.